The rows below give T cell receptor beta chains drawn from one sample of a study of blood T cell repertoires in COVID-19. TCRdb keeps only in-frame clones here, not all; method: immunoSEQ multiplex PCR. The sample has tens of thousands of clones, around 80% seen once. The sequencing sample was made of peripheral blood. The receptors derive from a man in his fifties or sixties with COVID-19, enrolled during active disease. Each CDR3 is given with its conserved first and last residue. A D gene is named only where the DNA matches it firmly. For some rows the clone size is stated as once, few or many, or as a class when expanded; others skip it.

>TRBV5-1|NA|TRBD1|TRBJ1-2
TGCGCCAGCAGCTTGACGGCAGGGGGCGCAAACTATGGCTACACCTTC
CASSLTAGGANYGYTF
>TRBV7-6|few|NA|TRBJ1-3
TGTGCCAGCAGCTTAGAAGGGGTGGCCGGAAACACCATATATTTT
CASSLEGVAGNTIYF
>TRBV5-1|NA|TRBD1|TRBJ1-2
TGCGCCAGCAGCTTGGGGGACAGGGAGAATGGCTACACCTTC
CASSLGDRENGYTF
>TRBV6-1|NA|TRBD2|TRBJ2-4
TGTGCCAGCAGTGGGAAGCGGGGGGGCGGTTTAGACATTCAGTACTTC
CASSGKRGGGLDIQYF
>TRBV18|NA|NA|TRBJ2-5
TGTGCCAGCTCACGACAGCCCAACCAAGAGACCCAGTACTTC
CASSRQPNQETQYF
>TRBV9|NA|NA|TRBJ1-2
TGTGCCAGCAGCGTAAGGGAGACCGGAATTTATGGCTACACCTTC
CASSVRETGIYGYTF
>TRBV6-5|NA|NA|TRBJ1-2
TGTGCCAGCACCCCGGTGGGGGCGAATGGCTACACCTTC
CASTPVGANGYTF
>TRBV7-9|once|NA|TRBJ1-4
TGTGCCAGCAGCCCGCGGTCCCCGGGGGAAAAACTGTTTTTT
CASSPRSPGEKLFF
>TRBV5-1|NA|TRBD2|TRBJ2-7
TGCGCCAGCAGCTTGGTTCGGGGGGGCTACGAGCAGTACTTC
CASSLVRGGYEQYF
>TRBV3-1/TRBV3-2|NA|NA|TRBJ1-5
TGTGCCAGCAGCCCGACAGAGAATCAGCCCCAGCATTTT
CASSPTENQPQHF
>TRBV5-1|NA|TRBD1|TRBJ1-1
TGCGCCAGCAGACGACAGGGGGGAACTGAAGCTTTCTTT
CASRRQGGTEAFF
>TRBV5-6|NA|NA|TRBJ1-3
TGTGCCAGCAGCTTCGCGAACACCATATATTTT
CASSFANTIYF
>TRBV10-3|NA|NA|TRBJ2-2
TGTGCCATCAGTGAGTCATCGGGGACCGGGGAGCTGTTTTTT
CAISESSGTGELFF
>TRBV7-2|NA|TRBD1|TRBJ2-7
TGTGCCAGCAGCTTAGTGGTCCAGGGGGCTGGGGAGCAGTACTTC
CASSLVVQGAGEQYF
>TRBV19|NA|TRBD2|TRBJ2-1
TGTGCCAGTAGTGGTCCTCCTACGGGAGGGAGCGGGAAAACCTACTCCTACAATGAGCAGTTCTTC
CASSGPPTGGSGKTYSYNEQFF
>TRBV7-6|NA|NA|TRBJ2-3
TGTGCCAGCAGCTTAGCAGCAGGGCAAGGGTTGACAGATACGCAGTATTTT
CASSLAAGQGLTDTQYF
>TRBV11-1|NA|NA|TRBJ2-4
TGTGCCAGCAGCTTAGAGACATCAGGCATTCAGTACTTC
CASSLETSGIQYF
>TRBV11-1|NA|NA|TRBJ2-7
TGTGCCAGCAGCCGCGGGAACTTTGACGAGCAGTACTTC
CASSRGNFDEQYF
>TRBV7-8|NA|TRBD1|TRBJ2-5
TGTGCCAGCAGCCCCCGGGACAGAGGTTACCCAAGGGTGACCCAGTACTTC
CASSPRDRGYPRVTQYF
>TRBV2|NA|NA|TRBJ2-3
TGTGCCAGCAGCGTCCTCCCCCGGGGCACAGATACGCAGTATTTT
CASSVLPRGTDTQYF
>TRBV7-6|NA|TRBD1|TRBJ1-1
TGTGCCAGCAGCTTAGAGTCAGGGGGCACTGAAGCTTTCTTT
CASSLESGGTEAFF
>TRBV5-4|NA|NA|TRBJ1-1
TGTGCCAGCAGCTTGAGAACAGGGAAGGTGGTTGAAGCTTTCTTT
CASSLRTGKVVEAFF
>TRBV6-4|NA|TRBD1|TRBJ1-2
TGTGCCAGCAGTGAAGGGACAGGGGGCGCGGTGGATGGCTACACCTTC
CASSEGTGGAVDGYTF
>TRBV2|once|NA|TRBJ2-5
TGTGCCAGCAGTGATCAGGGGCGAGGAGAGACCCAGTACTTC
CASSDQGRGETQYF
>TRBV7-9|NA|NA|TRBJ2-5
TGTGCCAGCACCGCACTTAACCAAGAGACCCAGTACTTC
CASTALNQETQYF
>TRBV11-2|NA|NA|TRBJ1-4
TGTGCCAGCAGCTTAGATCGGGAACTGTTTTTT
CASSLDRELFF
>TRBV5-6|NA|NA|TRBJ2-7
TGTGCCAGCAGCTTGAAGGGCAGGGGACGGTACGAGCAGTACTTC
CASSLKGRGRYEQYF
>TRBV24-1|NA|TRBD1|TRBJ2-7
TGTGCCACCTGGGACAGAGACTACGAGCAGTACTTC
CATWDRDYEQYF
>TRBV23-1|NA|NA|TRBJ2-2
TGCGCCAGCAGTCATACTTTGTTGGAGGGGCGAAACACCGGGGAGCTGTTTTTT
CASSHTLLEGRNTGELFF
>TRBV5-4|NA|TRBD1|TRBJ2-7
TGTGCCAGCAGCTTGTCAAGGGACAGGGGGCAAAAGCAGTACTTC
CASSLSRDRGQKQYF
>TRBV7-8|NA|TRBD2|TRBJ2-7
TGTGCCAGCAGCAACCGACTAGCGGGGCTCTACGAGCAGTACTTC
CASSNRLAGLYEQYF
>TRBV20-1|NA|TRBD1|TRBJ1-5
TGCAGTGCTAGTGGGACAGGGGGAGGGGAGCCCCAGCATTTT
CSASGTGGGEPQHF